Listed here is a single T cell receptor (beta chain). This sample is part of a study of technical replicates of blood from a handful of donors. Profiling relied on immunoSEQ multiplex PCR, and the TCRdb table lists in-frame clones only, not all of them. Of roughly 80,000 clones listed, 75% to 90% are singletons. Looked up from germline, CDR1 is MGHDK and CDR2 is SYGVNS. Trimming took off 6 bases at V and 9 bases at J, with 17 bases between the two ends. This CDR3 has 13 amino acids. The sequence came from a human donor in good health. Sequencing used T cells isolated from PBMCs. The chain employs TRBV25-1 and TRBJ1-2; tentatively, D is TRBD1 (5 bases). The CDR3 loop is CASSPGGTGSYTF. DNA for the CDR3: TGTGCCAGCAGCCCCGGGGGGACGGGTAGCTACACCTTC.